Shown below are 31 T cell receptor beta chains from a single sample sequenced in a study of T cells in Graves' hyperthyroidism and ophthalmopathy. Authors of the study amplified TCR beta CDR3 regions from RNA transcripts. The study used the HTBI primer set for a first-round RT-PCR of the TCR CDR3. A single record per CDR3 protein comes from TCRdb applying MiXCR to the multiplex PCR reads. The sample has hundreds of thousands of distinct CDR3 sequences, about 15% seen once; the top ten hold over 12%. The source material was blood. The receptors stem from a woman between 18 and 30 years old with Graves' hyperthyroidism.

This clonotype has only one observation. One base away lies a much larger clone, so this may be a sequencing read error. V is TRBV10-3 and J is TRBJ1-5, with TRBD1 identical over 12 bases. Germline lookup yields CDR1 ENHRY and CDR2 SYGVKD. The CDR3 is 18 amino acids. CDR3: CTIRLGTGGTGRNQPQHF. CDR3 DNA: TGTACCATCAGATTAGGGACAGGGGGCACAGGTCGCAATCAGCCCCAGCATTTT.

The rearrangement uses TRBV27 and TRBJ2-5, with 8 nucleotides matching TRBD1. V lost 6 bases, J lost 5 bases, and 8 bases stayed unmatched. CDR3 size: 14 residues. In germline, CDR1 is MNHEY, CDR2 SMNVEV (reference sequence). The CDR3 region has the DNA TGTGCCAGCAGACCGACAGGGGTACAGGAGACCCAGTACTTC. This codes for CASRPTGVQETQYF.

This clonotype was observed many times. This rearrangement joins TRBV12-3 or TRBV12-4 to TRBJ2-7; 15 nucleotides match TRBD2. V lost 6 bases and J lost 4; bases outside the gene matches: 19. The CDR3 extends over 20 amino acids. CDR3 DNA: TGTGCCAGCAGCATTAAAGCTCGGACTAGCGGGAGGGCCTTTCCTTACGAGCAGTACTTC. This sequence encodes CASSIKARTSGRAFPYEQYF.

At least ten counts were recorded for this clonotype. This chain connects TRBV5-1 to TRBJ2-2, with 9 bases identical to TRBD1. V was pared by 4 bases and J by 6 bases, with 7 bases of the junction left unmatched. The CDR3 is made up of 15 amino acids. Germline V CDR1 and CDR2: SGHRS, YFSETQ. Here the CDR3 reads CASSKDRGSPGELFF. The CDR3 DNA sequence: TGCGCCAGCAGCAAGGACAGGGGCTCCCCCGGGGAGCTGTTTTTT.

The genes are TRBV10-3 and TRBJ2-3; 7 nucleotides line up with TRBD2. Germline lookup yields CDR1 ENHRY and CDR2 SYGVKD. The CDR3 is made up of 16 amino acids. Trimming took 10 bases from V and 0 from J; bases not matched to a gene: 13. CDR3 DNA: TGTGCCACGGAAGATCCCCTAGCGGCTAGCACAGATACGCAGTATTTT. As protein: CATEDPLAASTDTQYF.

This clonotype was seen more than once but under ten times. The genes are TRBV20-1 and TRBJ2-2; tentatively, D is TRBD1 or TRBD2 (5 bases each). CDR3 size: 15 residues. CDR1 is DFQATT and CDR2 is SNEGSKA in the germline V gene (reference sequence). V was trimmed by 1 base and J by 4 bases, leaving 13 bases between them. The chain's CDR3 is CSARASRGTTGELFF. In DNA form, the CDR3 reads TGCAGTGCTAGAGCCTCGAGGGGTACCACCGGGGAGCTGTTTTTT.

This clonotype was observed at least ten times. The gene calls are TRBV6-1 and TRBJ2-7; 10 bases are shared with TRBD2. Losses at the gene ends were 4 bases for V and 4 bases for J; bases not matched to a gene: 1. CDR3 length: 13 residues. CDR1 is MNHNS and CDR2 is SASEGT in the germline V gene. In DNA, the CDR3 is TGTGCCAGCAGTGGGACTAGCGGATACGAGCAGTACTTC. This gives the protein CASSGTSGYEQYF.

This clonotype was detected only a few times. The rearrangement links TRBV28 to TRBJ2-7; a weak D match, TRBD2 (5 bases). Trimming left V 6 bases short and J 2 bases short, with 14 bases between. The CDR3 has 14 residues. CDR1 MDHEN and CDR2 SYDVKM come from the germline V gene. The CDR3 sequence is CASRGPGITYEQYF. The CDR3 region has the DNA TGTGCCAGCAGAGGTCCGGGGATTACCTACGAGCAGTACTTC.

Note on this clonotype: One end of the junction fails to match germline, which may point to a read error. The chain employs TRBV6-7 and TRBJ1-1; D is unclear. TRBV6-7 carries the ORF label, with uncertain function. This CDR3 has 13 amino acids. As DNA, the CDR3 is TGTACCAGCTACTACCCGGGTAACACTGAAGCTTTCTTT. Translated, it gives CTSYYPGNTEAFF.

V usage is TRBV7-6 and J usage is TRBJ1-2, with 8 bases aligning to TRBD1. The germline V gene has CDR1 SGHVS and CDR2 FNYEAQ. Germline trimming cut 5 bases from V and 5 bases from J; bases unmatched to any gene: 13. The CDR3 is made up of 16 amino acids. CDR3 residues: CASSPQTGADSYGYTF. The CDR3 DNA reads TGTGCCAGCAGCCCCCAGACAGGGGCCGATTCATATGGCTACACCTTC.

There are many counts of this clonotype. The chain's CDR3 is CASSQDIRDVRGYQPQHF. The CDR3 DNA reads TGTGCCAGCAGCCAAGATATTAGGGACGTCAGGGGCTATCAGCCCCAGCATTTT. The chain carries TRBV3-1 and TRBJ1-5, with a possible D match to TRBD1 (6 bases). This CDR3 is built from 18 residues. Trimming shortened V by 0 bases and J by 5 bases, and 20 bases separated the two germline ends. CDR1 and CDR2 (germline): LGHDT, YNNKEL (reference sequence).

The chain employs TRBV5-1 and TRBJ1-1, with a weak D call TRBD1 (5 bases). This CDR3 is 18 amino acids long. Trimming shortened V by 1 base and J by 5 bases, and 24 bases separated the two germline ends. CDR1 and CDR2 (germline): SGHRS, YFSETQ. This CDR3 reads CASSLPEGQGPLRTEAFF. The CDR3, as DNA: TGCGCCAGCAGCTTGCCCGAGGGCCAGGGACCCCTGAGGACTGAAGCTTTCTTT.

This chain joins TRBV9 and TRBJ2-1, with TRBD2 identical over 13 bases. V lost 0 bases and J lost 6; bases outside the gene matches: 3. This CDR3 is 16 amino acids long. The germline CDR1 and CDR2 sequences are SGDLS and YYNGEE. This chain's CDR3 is CASSVGGTSGVNEQFF. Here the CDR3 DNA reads TGTGCCAGCAGCGTAGGTGGGACTAGCGGGGTCAATGAGCAGTTCTTC. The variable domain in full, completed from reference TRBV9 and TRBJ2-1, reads DSGVTQTPKHLITATGQRVTLRCSPRSGDLSVYWYQQSLDQGLQFLIQYYNGEERAKGNILERFSAQQFPDLHSELNLSSLELGDSALYFCASSVGGTSGVNEQFFGPGTRLTVL.

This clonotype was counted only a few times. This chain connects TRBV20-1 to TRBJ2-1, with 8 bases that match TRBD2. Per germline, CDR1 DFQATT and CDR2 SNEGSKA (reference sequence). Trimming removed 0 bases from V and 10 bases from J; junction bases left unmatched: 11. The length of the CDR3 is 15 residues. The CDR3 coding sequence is TGCAGTGCTAGAGATGTGGAGCGGGGGTCTGACGAGCAGTTCTTC. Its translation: CSARDVERGSDEQFF.

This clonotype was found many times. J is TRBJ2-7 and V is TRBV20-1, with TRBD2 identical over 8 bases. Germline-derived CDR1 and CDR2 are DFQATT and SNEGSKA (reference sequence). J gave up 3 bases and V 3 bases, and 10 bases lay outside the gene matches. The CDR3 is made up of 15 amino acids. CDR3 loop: CSARLAAGGFYEQYF. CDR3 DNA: TGCAGTGCTAGGCTTGCGGCGGGGGGTTTCTACGAGCAGTACTTC.

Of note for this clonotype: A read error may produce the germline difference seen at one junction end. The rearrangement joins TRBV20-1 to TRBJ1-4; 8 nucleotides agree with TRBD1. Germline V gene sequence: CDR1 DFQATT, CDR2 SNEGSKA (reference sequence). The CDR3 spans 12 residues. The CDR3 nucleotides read TGCAGGCAGGACAGGGATGATGAAAAACCGTTTTTT. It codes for CRQDRDDEKPFF.

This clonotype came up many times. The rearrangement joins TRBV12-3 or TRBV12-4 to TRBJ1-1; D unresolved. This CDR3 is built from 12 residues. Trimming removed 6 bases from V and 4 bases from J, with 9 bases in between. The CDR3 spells CASSLGVTEAFF. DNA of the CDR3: TGTGCCAGCAGCCTTGGAGTCACTGAAGCTTTCTTT.

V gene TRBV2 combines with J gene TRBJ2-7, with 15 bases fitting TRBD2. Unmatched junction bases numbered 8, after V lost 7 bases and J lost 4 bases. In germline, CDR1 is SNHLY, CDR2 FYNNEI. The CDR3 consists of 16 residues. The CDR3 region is CASMKGTSGGWYEQYF. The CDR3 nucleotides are TGTGCCAGCATGAAAGGGACTAGCGGGGGGTGGTACGAGCAGTACTTC.

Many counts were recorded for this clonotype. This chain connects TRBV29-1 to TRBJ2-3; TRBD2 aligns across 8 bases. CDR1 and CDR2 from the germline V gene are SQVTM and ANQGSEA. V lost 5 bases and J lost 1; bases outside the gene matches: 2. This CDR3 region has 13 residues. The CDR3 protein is CSVSGRGTDTQYF. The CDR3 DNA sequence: TGCAGCGTTAGCGGGAGAGGCACAGATACGCAGTATTTT.

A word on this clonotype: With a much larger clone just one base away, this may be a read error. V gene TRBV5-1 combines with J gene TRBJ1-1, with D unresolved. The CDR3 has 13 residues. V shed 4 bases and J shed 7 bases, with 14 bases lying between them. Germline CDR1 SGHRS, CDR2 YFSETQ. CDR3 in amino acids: CASSRDGDIEAFF. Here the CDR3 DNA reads TGCGCCAGCAGCAGAGATGGCGACATTGAAGCTTTCTTT.

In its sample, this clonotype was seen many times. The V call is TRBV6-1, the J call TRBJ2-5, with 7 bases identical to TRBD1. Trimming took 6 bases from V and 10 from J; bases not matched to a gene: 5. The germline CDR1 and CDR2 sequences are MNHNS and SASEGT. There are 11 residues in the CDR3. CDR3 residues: CASRHRDSQYF. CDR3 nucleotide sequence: TGTGCCAGCAGGCACCGGGACAGCCAGTACTTC.

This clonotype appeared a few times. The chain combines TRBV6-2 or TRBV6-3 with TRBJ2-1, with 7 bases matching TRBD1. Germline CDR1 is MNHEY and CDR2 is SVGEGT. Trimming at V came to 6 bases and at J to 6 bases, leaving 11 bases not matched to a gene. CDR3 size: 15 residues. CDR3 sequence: CASSHGTEGANEQFF. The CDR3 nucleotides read TGTGCCAGCAGCCACGGGACAGAAGGGGCCAATGAGCAGTTCTTC.

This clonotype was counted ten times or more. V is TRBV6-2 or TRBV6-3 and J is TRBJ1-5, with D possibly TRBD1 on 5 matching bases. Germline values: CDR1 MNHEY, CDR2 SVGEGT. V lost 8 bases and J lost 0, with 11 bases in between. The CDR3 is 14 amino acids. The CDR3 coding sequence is TGTGCCAGCGCCAGGGATTTTAGCAATCAGCCCCAGCATTTT. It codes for CASARDFSNQPQHF.

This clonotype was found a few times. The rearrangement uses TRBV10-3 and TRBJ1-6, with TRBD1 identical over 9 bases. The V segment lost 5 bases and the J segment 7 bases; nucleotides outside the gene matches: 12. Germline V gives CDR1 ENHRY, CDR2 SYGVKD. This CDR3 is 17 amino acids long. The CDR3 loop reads CAISTNRGLRWNSPLHF. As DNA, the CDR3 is TGTGCCATCAGTACTAACAGGGGGCTTCGGTGGAATTCACCCCTCCACTTT.

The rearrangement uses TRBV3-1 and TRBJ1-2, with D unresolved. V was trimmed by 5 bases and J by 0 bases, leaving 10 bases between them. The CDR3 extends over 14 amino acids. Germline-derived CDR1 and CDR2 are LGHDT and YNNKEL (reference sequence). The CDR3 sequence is CASSTPGSNYGYTF. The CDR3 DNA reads TGTGCCAGCAGCACTCCGGGATCTAACTATGGCTACACCTTC.

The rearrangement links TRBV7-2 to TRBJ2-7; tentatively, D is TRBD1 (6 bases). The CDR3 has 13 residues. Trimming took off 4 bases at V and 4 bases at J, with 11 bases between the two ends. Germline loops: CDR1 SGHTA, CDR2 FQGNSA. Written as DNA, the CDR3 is TGTGCCAGCAGCTCCCGGACAGCTTACGAGCAGTACTTC. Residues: CASSSRTAYEQYF.

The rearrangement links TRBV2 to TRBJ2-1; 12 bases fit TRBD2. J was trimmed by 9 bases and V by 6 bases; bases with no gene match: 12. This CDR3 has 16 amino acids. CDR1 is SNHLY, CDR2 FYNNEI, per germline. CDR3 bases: TGTGCCAGCAGCGGAGGACTAGCGGGACGGGTGGGTGAGCAGTTCTTC. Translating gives CASSGGLAGRVGEQFF.

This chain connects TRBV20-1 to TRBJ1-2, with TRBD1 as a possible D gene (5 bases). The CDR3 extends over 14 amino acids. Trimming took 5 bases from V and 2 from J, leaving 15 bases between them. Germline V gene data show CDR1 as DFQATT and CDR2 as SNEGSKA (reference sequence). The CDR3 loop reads CSAPDSGPNYGYTF. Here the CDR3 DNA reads TGCAGTGCTCCTGACTCAGGGCCGAACTATGGCTACACCTTC.

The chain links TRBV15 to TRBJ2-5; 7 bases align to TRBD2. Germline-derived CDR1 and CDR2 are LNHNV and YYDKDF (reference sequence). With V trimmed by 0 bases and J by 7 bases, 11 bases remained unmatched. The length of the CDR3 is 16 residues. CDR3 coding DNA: TGTGCCACCAGCAGAGACCCGACCCGGGGGAGGGGGACCCAGTACTTC. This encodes CATSRDPTRGRGTQYF.

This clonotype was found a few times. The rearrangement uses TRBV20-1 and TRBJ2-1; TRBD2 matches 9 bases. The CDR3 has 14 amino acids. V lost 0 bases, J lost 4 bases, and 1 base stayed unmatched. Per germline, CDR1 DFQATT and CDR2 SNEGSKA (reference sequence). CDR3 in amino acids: CSARELAGYNEQFF. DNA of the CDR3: TGCAGTGCTAGAGAACTAGCGGGTTACAATGAGCAGTTCTTC.

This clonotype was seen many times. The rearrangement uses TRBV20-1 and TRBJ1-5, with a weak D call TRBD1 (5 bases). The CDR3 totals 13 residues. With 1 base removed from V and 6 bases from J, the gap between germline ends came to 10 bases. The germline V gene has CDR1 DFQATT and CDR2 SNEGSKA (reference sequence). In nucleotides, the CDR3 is TGCAGTGCTAGAGCAGGGCCAGGTCAGCCCCAGCATTTT. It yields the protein CSARAGPGQPQHF.